This T cell receptor beta chain was captured in a study of shared clonotypes between healthy human individuals. A few counts support this clone. Its antigen remains unknown. The study ran the assay at deep level. The authors distributed each subset's genomic DNA evenly over several immunoSEQ plates. DNA at 150 to 250 ng, around 30,000 T cell genomes, went into sorted-subset replicate PCRs. Sequencing was performed with immunoSEQ multiplex PCR; in TCRdb, only in-frame clones are kept and a portion is missing. The repertoire holds about 2,100,000 clones, with just over 90% as singletons. Naive-designated CD8 cells lacked CD45RO, were positively enriched for CCR7, and omitted terminally differentiated effector memory CD45RA+ cells. Study outcomes and limitations: Across a handful of donors, naive CD4 shared around 5.1%, naive CD8 over 3%, memory CD4 roughly 2.4%, memory CD8 0.4% to 0.5%.

After removal of 5 bases from V and 4 bases from J, the junction contained 8 bases not matched to a gene. The germline V gene has CDR1 SEHNR and CDR2 FQNEAQ (reference sequence). The CDR3 has 15 amino acids. The TCR comes from a man between 18 and 35 years old in good health. Some clones in this sample may be carry-over from other donors' samples. V usage is TRBV7-9 and J usage is TRBJ1-1; 9 nucleotides agree with TRBD1. Sequencing was done on a sample of naive CD8+ T cells from PBMCs. CDR3 bases: TGTGCCAGCAGCACCCGGGACAGGGCTGTCACTGAAGCTTTCTTT. Protein: CASSTRDRAVTEAFF. Filled out from reference TRBV7-9 and TRBJ1-1, the complete variable domain reads DTGVSQNPRHKITKRGQNVTFRCDPISEHNRLYWYRQTLGQGPEFLTYFQNEAQLEKSRLLSDRFSAERPKGSFSTLEIQRTEQGDSAMYLCASSTRDRAVTEAFFGQGTRLTVV.